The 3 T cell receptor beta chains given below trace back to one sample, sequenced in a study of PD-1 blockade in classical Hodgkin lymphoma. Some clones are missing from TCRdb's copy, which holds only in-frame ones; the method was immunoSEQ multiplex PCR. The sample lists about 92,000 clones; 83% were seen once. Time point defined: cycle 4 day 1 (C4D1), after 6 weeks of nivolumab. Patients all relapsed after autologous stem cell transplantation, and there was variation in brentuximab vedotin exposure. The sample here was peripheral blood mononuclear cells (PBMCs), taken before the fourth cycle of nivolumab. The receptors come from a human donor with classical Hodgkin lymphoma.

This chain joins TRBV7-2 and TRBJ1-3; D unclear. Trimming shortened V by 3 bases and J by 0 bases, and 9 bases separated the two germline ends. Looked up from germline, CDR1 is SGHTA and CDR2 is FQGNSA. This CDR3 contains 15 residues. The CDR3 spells CASSFLTSSGNTIYF. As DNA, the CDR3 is TGTGCCAGCAGCTTCCTGACAAGCTCTGGAAACACCATATATTTT.

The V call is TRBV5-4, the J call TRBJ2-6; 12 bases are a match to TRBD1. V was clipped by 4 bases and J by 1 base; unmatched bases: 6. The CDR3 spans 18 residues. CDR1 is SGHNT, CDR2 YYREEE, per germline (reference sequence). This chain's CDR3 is CASSPRGQGASGANVLTF. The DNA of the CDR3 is TGTGCCAGCAGCCCTAGGGGACAGGGGGCATCTGGGGCCAACGTCCTGACTTTC.

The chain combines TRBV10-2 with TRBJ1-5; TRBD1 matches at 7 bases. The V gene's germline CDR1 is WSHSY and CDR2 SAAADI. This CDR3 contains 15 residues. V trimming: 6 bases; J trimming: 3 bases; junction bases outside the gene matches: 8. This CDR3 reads CASSQGDRDNQPQHF. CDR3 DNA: TGCGCCAGCAGCCAAGGAGACAGGGACAATCAGCCCCAGCATTTT.